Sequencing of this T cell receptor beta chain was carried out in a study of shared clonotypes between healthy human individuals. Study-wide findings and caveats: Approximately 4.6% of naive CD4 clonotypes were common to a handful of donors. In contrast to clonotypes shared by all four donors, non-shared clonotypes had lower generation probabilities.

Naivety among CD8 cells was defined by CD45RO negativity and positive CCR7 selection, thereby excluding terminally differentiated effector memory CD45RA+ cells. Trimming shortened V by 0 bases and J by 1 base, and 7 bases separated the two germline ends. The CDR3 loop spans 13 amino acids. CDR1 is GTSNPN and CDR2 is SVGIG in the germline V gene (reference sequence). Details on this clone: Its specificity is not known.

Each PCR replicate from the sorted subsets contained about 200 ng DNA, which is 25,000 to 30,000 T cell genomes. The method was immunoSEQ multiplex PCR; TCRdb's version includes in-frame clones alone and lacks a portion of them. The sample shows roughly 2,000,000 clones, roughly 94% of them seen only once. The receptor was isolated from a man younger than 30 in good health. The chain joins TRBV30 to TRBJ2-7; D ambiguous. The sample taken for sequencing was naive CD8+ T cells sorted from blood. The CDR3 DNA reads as TGTGCCTGGAGTGTGGCGGTTTCCTACGAGCAGTACTTC. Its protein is CAWSVAVSYEQYF.